A single sample gave rise to the 3 T cell receptor beta chains below, sequenced in a study of Ad26.COV2.S vaccination and SARS-CoV-2 variants. Repertoires were generated with immunoSEQ multiplex PCR, while TCRdb's copy carries only in-frame clones and drops some. The sample lists 350,000 to 450,000 clones; about 85% were seen once. Treatment in this sample: around 19 received Ad26.COV2.S at low or high dose, single or two shots; 5 received placebo; per-sample allocation not given. Samples were taken on day 63 after the first vaccine or placebo injection. Sample: peripheral blood, taken in a trial of Ad26.COV2.S vaccine versus placebo. The receptors derive from a person aged 18-65 years who received the Ad26.COV2.S COVID-19 vaccine or a placebo.

DNA of the CDR3: TGTGCCAGCAGCCCGAGGACAGGGTGGGATACGCAGTATTTT. It translates to CASSPRTGWDTQYF. The gene calls are TRBV7-9 and TRBJ2-3, with TRBD1 matching 8 bases. In germline, CDR1 is SEHNR, CDR2 FQNEAQ (reference sequence). The CDR3 is made up of 14 amino acids. V dropped 5 bases and J dropped 6; count of bases not matched to a gene: 7.

The rearrangement uses TRBV6-5 and TRBJ1-3; D uncertain. The V end was cut by 8 bases, the J end by 2 bases, with 13 bases between. Per the germline V gene, CDR1 is MNHEY and CDR2 is SVGAGI. The CDR3 has 14 residues. The CDR3 DNA is TGTGCCAGCGGAACTACAGCAACTGGAAACACCATATATTTT. This gives the protein CASGTTATGNTIYF.

The chain combines TRBV10-3 with TRBJ2-7; D is unclear. CDR1 is ENHRY, CDR2 SYGVKD, per germline. The CDR3 is 17 residues long. Between the trimmed V and J ends, which lost 8 bases and 2 bases, there was a span of 25 bases. CDR3 in amino acids: CAIATAPPAKATYEQYF. CDR3 in DNA: TGTGCCATCGCGACCGCCCCCCCGGCGAAGGCAACCTACGAGCAGTACTTC.